The 15 T cell receptor beta chains reported below all come from one sample, sequenced in a study of CD8 T cells in ankylosing spondylitis. In TCRdb, the 5' RACE reads were re-called with MiXCR into one record per CDR3 protein. The data hold hundreds of thousands of distinct CDR3 sequences, with under 20% observed a single time. Antigen specificity for these receptors is unknown. General study findings and limits: Among TCR beta sequences, a motif of several highly homologous variants appeared characteristic of ankylosing spondylitis blood.

The sample taken for sequencing was blood, either unsorted or a sorted T cell fraction (not recorded which). These receptors all stem from a male donor with ankylosing spondylitis.

This clonotype showed up many times. The chain combines TRBV9 with TRBJ2-7; 8 nucleotides align to TRBD1. Germline V CDR1 and CDR2: SGDLS, YYNGEE. V lost 4 bases to trimming and J lost 6 bases; unmatched junction nucleotides: 9. CDR3 size: 14 residues. The CDR3 DNA sequence: TGTGCCAGCAGCCCCGGACAGGGCCCCCGCGAGCAGTACTTC. Encoded protein: CASSPGQGPREQYF.

As to this clonotype: At one boundary the junction diverges from the germline segment, which might be a read error. The chain carries TRBV3-1 and TRBJ1-2, with D unresolved. Germline assignment: CDR1 LGHDT and CDR2 YNNKEL (reference sequence). This CDR3 comprises 14 residues. The CDR3 loop is CDSRPRASFYGYTF. The CDR3, as DNA: TGTGACAGCAGGCCACGGGCGTCCTTCTATGGCTACACCTTC. The full variable domain, its missing parts supplied by reference TRBV3-1 and TRBJ1-2, is DTAVSQTPKYLVTQMGNDKSIKCEQNLGHDTMYWYKQDSKKFLKIMFSYNNKELIINETVPNRFSPKSPDKAHLNLHINSLELGDSAVYFCDSRPRASFYGYTFGSGTRLTVV.

The CDR3 region is CAILKGDYNTDTQYF. The CDR3 DNA reads as TGCGCCATCCTTAAGGGGGACTACAACACAGATACGCAGTATTTT. This rearrangement joins TRBV10-2 to TRBJ2-3; weak D call: TRBD2 (7 bases). Germline V lookup: CDR1 WSHSY, CDR2 SAAADI. The CDR3 contains 15 residues. V was clipped by 10 bases and J by 2 bases, with 19 bases between them.

This sequence joins TRBV21-1 and TRBJ2-5; the table's D call, TRBD1, was not checked against the DNA. TRBV21-1 is annotated as a pseudogene. The CDR3 runs 15 residues. Here the CDR3 reads CASGFDREGQETQYF. In nucleotides, the CDR3 is TGTGCCAGCGGATTCGACAGGGAGGGGCAAGAGACCCAGTACTTC.

This clonotype was observed a few times. The chain links TRBV2 to TRBJ1-4; 7 bases agree with TRBD1. From germline, CDR1 is SNHLY and CDR2 FYNNEI. J gave up 7 bases and V 3 bases, and 2 bases lay outside the gene matches. CDR3 size: 13 residues. CDR3 sequence (DNA): TGTGCCAGCAGTGACAGGGGGGGTGAAAAACTGTTTTTT. It is translated as CASSDRGGEKLFF.

The CDR3 is CASSPQSVRTGRSYEQYF. CDR3 DNA sequence: TGTGCCAGCAGCCCGCAGTCGGTGAGGACGGGAAGGTCCTACGAGCAGTACTTC. The chain couples TRBV13 to TRBJ2-7; D is possibly TRBD2 (5 bases). Deletions cut 5 bases from V and 1 base from J, with 24 bases between. The CDR3 spans 18 residues. Germline assignment: CDR1 PRHDT and CDR2 FYEKMQ (reference sequence).

The sample holds a few counts of this clonotype. CDR3 sequence: CSVLTSGRGETQYF. CDR3 nucleotide sequence: TGCAGCGTTCTGACTAGCGGGAGAGGGGAGACCCAGTACTTC. V usage is TRBV29-1 and J usage is TRBJ2-5, with 12 bases aligning to TRBD2. CDR3 length equals 14 residues. Losses at the gene ends were 5 bases for V and 5 bases for J; bases not matched to a gene: 6. Germline CDR1 is SQVTM and CDR2 is ANQGSEA.

This chain joins TRBV6-1 and TRBJ2-1; D is uncertain. Germline assignment: CDR1 MNHNS and CDR2 SASEGT. The CDR3 is made up of 14 amino acids. V was cut by 3 bases and J by 1 base, with 7 bases left in between. For the CDR3, the DNA is TGTGCCAGCAGTGACAGGCAGTCCTACAATGAGCAGTTCTTC. Protein: CASSDRQSYNEQFF.

The chain uses TRBV30 and TRBJ2-7; 9 positions agree with TRBD1. V shed 3 bases and J 5 bases; nucleotides not matched to a gene: 11. The CDR3 consists of 15 residues. CDR1 GTSNPN and CDR2 SVGIG come from the germline V gene (reference sequence). In DNA form, the CDR3 reads TGTGCCTGGAGCTACACCGGGACAGGGACCCACGAGCAGTACTTC. This sequence encodes CAWSYTGTGTHEQYF. Variable domain in full (rest from reference TRBV30 and TRBJ2-7): SQTIHQWPATLVQPVGSPLSLECTVEGTSNPNLYWYRQAAGRGLQLLFYSVGIGQISSEVPQNLSASRPQDRQFILSSKKLLLSDSGFYLCAWSYTGTGTHEQYFGPGTRLTVT.

The table lists this clonotype with many counts. This chain uses TRBV20-1 with TRBJ2-1; 10 bases map to TRBD2. The CDR3 extends over 15 amino acids. J lost 4 bases, V lost 7 bases, and 10 bases had no gene match. The germline gives CDR1 DFQATT, CDR2 SNEGSKA (reference sequence). This CDR3 reads CSVGIAGGLYNEQFF. The DNA of the CDR3 is TGCAGTGTAGGAATAGCGGGGGGCCTGTACAATGAGCAGTTCTTC.

This clonotype occurred many times. The rearrangement links TRBV20-1 to TRBJ1-5, with D possibly TRBD1 on 5 matching bases. The CDR3 runs 16 residues. CDR1 and CDR2 from the germline V gene are DFQATT and SNEGSKA (reference sequence). Deletions cut 6 bases from V and 2 bases from J, with 20 bases between. The CDR3 spells CSAPTSGTLGNQPQHF. In DNA form, the CDR3 reads TGCAGTGCGCCAACTTCCGGGACCTTAGGCAATCAGCCCCAGCATTTT.

This clonotype has just a few counts. The V gene is TRBV20-1, the J gene TRBJ1-1; D is ambiguous. Germline-derived CDR1 and CDR2 are DFQATT and SNEGSKA (reference sequence). V lost 6 bases and J 1 base, leaving 12 bases between the germline ends. There are 13 residues in the CDR3. For the CDR3, the DNA is TGCAGTGCGAACCCGGACGGGAACACTGAAGCTTTCTTT. Its translation is CSANPDGNTEAFF.

This clonotype was seen more than once but under ten times. This rearrangement joins TRBV7-6 to TRBJ1-6; tentative D call: TRBD1 (5 bases). The germline gives CDR1 SGHVS, CDR2 FNYEAQ. The CDR3 sequence is 16 residues long. V lost 1 base to trimming and J lost 10 bases, with 17 bases between them. CDR3 protein: CASSLGSGRDGSPLHF. Written as DNA, the CDR3 is TGTGCCAGCAGCTTAGGTTCGGGGCGGGACGGATCACCCCTCCACTTT.

A few counts support this clonotype. V usage is TRBV6-4 and J usage is TRBJ2-3; D is perhaps TRBD1 or TRBD2 (5 bases each). V was cut by 8 bases and J by 5 bases, with 14 bases left in between. The CDR3 length is 13 residues. Germline V gene data show CDR1 as MRHNA and CDR2 as SNTAGT. The CDR3 is CASRRVAGDTQYF. DNA for the CDR3: TGTGCCAGCCGCAGGGTTGCGGGAGATACGCAGTATTTT.

This sequence joins TRBV7-3 and TRBJ1-2, with D hard to call. The CDR3 sequence is 15 residues long. CDR1 SGHTA and CDR2 FQGTGA come from the germline V gene. Trimming stripped 0 bases from V and 3 bases from J, with 11 bases between. The CDR3 DNA follows: TGTGCCAGCAGCTTAACCGGGCAGGTCCACTATGGCTACACCTTC. Its protein is CASSLTGQVHYGYTF.